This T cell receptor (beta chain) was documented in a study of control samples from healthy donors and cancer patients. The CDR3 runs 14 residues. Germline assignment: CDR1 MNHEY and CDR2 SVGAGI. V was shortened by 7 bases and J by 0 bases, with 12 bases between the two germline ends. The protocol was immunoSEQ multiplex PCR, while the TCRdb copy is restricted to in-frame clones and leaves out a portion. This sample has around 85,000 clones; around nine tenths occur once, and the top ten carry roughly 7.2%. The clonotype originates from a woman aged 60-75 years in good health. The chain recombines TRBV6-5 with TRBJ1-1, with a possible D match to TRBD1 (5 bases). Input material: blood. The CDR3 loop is CASTTQGLNTEAFF. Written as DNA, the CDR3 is TGTGCCAGCACAACTCAGGGCTTGAACACTGAAGCTTTCTTT.